This TCR beta chain was identified during a study of post-analysis software for immune sequencing data. In the study overall: Secondary progressive, relapsing-remitting and progressive-relapsing multiple sclerosis were among the included disease courses.

The study, taken as a whole, reports: Pronounced co-clustering by F measure was evident among identically batched samples. In patients, TRBV5-6, TRBV5-1 and TRBV20-1 belonged to roughly five TRBV segments found more frequently than in controls. Multiple sclerosis patients showed significantly lower normalized Chao1 diversity than controls did.

Incorporated into the TCR beta cDNA libraries were unique molecular identifiers, which served to reduce PCR and sequencing biases. Starting from roughly 1 to 10 million T cells, the study yielded roughly 0.5 million cDNA molecules. TCRdb independently ran MiXCR on the PCR reads; one entry per CDR3 protein. This sample carries hundreds of thousands of distinct CDR3 sequences, about 32% of them seen once, and the ten largest clones take approximately 0.55%. Comment on this clonotype: The antigen remains undetermined.

Germline CDR1 reads SEHNR; CDR2 reads FQNEAQ (reference sequence). The CDR3 runs to 15 residues. Trimming stripped 5 bases from V and 10 bases from J, with 18 bases between. This receptor was obtained from a girl aged 5-17 years with multiple sclerosis. Sequencing was carried out using blood. V and J are TRBV7-9 and TRBJ1-6; unclear D gene. The CDR3: CASSTLTDWVSPLHF. The CDR3 bases are TGTGCCAGCAGCACTCTGACCGACTGGGTATCACCCCTCCACTTT.